This T cell receptor (beta chain) emerged from a study of OX40 agonist ivuxolimab in advanced cancers. Study-level background: The study treated patients with ivuxolimab, an agonistic anti-OX40 (CD134) antibody.

The germline V gene has CDR1 SQVTM and CDR2 ANQGSEA. The CDR3 has 14 residues. The ends lost 4 bases at V and 9 bases at J; junction bases unmatched: 7. Findings and caveats of the study: On average, a greater number of expanded clones characterised CD8+ T cells relative to CD4+. Near-lowest levels of clonal expansion characterized partial responders at 0.1-3.0 mg/kg.

Sampled blood was obtained at baseline, cycle 4 day 1, and cycle 7 day 1. A word on this clone: Its antigen is still unknown.

Sequencing used immunoSEQ multiplex PCR; TCRdb keeps in-frame clones, though not all of them. The sample yields more than 80,000 clones, under 95% seen once. Specimen: CD4+ or CD8+ T cells sorted from blood, collected in a trial of the OX40 agonist ivuxolimab. The source of this sequence is an adult with an advanced solid tumor such as melanoma, head and neck, liver or kidney cancer. V gene TRBV29-1 combines with J gene TRBJ2-1; TRBD2 agrees at 12 bases. In DNA, the CDR3 is TGCAGCGTTGGATGGCTAGCGGGAGGGGGTGAGCAGTTCTTC. Its protein product is CSVGWLAGGGEQFF.